This entry lists 26 T cell receptor beta chains sequenced from one sample in a study of blood T cells in healthy people across ages. The use of a sample-barcoded 5' primer and a J-beta primer mix characterized a second PCR of roughly 7 to 12 cycles. Via MiXCR, TCRdb re-called the 5' RACE reads, giving one row per CDR3 protein. The repertoire holds 550,000 to 600,000 distinct CDR3 sequences, roughly a quarter seen once, with less than 20% in the top ten. The sequenced sample consisted of blood. These receptor sequences come from a woman aged 65 to 85 in good health.

This clonotype showed up just a few times. V and J are TRBV7-2 and TRBJ2-3; TRBD1 matches 8 bases. This CDR3 is built from 15 residues. V shed 5 bases, J shed 6 bases, and the junction held 10 bases outside the gene matches. Germline V CDR1 and CDR2: SGHTA, FQGNSA. CDR3 sequence (DNA): TGTGCCAGCAGCCCTCGGACAGGGACCGGGGATACGCAGTATTTT. This encodes CASSPRTGTGDTQYF. The full variable domain, completed using reference TRBV7-2 and TRBJ2-3, is GAGVSQSPSNKVTEKGKDVELRCDPISGHTALYWYRQSLGQGLEFLIYFQGNSAPDKSGLPSDRFSAERTGGSVSTLTIQRTQQEDSAVYLCASSPRTGTGDTQYFGPGTRLTVL.

The chain combines TRBV7-9 with TRBJ1-6; no clear D gene. The CDR3 has 14 residues. Germline CDR1 SEHNR, CDR2 FQNEAQ (reference sequence). V lost 5 bases and J lost 10, with 15 bases in between. The CDR3 reads CASSPGPLGSPLHF. Here the CDR3 DNA reads TGTGCCAGCAGCCCGGGCCCTCTGGGATCACCCCTCCACTTT.

The genes are TRBV20-1 and TRBJ2-1; 8 bases match TRBD2. CDR3 length equals 14 residues. CDR1 is DFQATT and CDR2 is SNEGSKA in the germline V gene (reference sequence). V lost 5 bases, J lost 4 bases, and 7 bases stayed unmatched. DNA of the CDR3: TGCAGTGCTGCAAGCGGGGGCCGATACAATGAGCAGTTCTTC. This sequence encodes CSAASGGRYNEQFF.

The chain carries TRBV24-1 and TRBJ2-3; TRBD2 matches at 12 bases. The CDR3 is 16 residues long. Germline trimming cut 5 bases from V and 2 bases from J; bases unmatched to any gene: 4. Germline V gene lookup returns CDR1 KGHDR and CDR2 SFDVKD. The CDR3 coding sequence is TGTGCCACCAGTGTTTGGACTAGCGGGGACACAGATACGCAGTATTTT. Amino acids: CATSVWTSGDTDTQYF.

This clonotype was recorded only once. V and J are TRBV28 and TRBJ2-1, with 11 nucleotides matching TRBD2. CDR1 and CDR2 from the germline V gene are MDHEN and SYDVKM. This CDR3 is 17 amino acids long. The V and J ends lost 2 bases and 7 bases, in that order; junction bases with no gene match: 10. The CDR3 coding sequence is TGTGCCAGCAGTTTACCATCGACTAGCGGGGTAAAGAATGAGCAGTTCTTC. Residues: CASSLPSTSGVKNEQFF. The full variable domain, rest sourced from reference TRBV28 and TRBJ2-1, is DVKVTQSSRYLVKRTGEKVFLECVQDMDHENMFWYRQDPGLGLRLIYFSYDVKMKEKGDIPEGYSVSREKKERFSLILESASTNQTSMYLCASSLPSTSGVKNEQFFGPGTRLTVL.

At least ten counts were recorded for this clonotype. The CDR3 region is CASRRLAGEETQYF. The CDR3 bases are TGTGCCAGCAGAAGACTAGCGGGGGAAGAGACCCAGTACTTC. The rearrangement uses TRBV11-1 and TRBJ2-5; 12 bases agree with TRBD2. Germline CDR1 reads SGHAT; CDR2 reads FQDESV (reference sequence). The junction had 2 bases not matched to a gene; V was cut back by 6 bases and J by 3 bases. This CDR3 comprises 14 residues.

The J gene is TRBJ2-7, the V gene TRBV5-5, with D perhaps matching TRBD1 or TRBD2 (5 bases each). The CDR3 covers 15 residues. In germline, CDR1 is SGHKS, CDR2 YYEKEE (reference sequence). V dropped 0 bases and J dropped 4 bases, with 14 bases sitting between them. The DNA for the CDR3 is TGTGCCAGCAGCTTGGAGGGGCGGGTAGGTTACGAGCAGTACTTC. Protein: CASSLEGRVGYEQYF.

This clonotype was counted a few times. The chain is built from TRBV29-1 and TRBJ1-2; 8 bases match TRBD1. CDR3 length: 11 amino acids. Germline CDR1 reads SQVTM; CDR2 reads ANQGSEA. V lost 4 bases and J lost 8; bases outside the gene matches: 3. This chain's CDR3 is CSVGQGIGYTF. CDR3 nucleotide sequence: TGCAGCGTTGGACAGGGGATAGGCTACACCTTC.

The V gene is TRBV20-1, the J gene TRBJ2-7, with a weak D call TRBD2 (5 bases). The length of the CDR3 is 14 residues. Between the trimmed V and J ends, which lost 0 bases and 2 bases, there was a span of 11 bases. The germline V gene encodes CDR1 DFQATT and CDR2 SNEGSKA (reference sequence). CDR3 region: CSARDTSSAYEQYF. The CDR3 region has the DNA TGCAGTGCTAGAGATACTAGTAGCGCCTACGAGCAGTACTTC.

This clonotype was found a few times. This is likely a read error, given that the CDR3 carries no conserved phenylalanine or tryptophan at its end. CDR3 DNA: TGTGCCAGCAGTTACTCGACAGGGGGCGATCAGCCCCAGCATCTT. It specifies CASSYSTGGDQPQHL. The V and J genes are TRBV6-6 and TRBJ1-5; 10 positions agree with TRBD1. This CDR3 has 15 residues. Germline V gives CDR1 MNHNY, CDR2 SVGAGI (reference sequence). V was pared by 0 bases and J by 5 bases, with 1 base of the junction left unmatched.

The chain carries TRBV5-1 and TRBJ1-1, with D unclear. V gave up 4 bases and J gave up 0 bases, with 10 bases separating them. Germline values: CDR1 SGHRS, CDR2 YFSETQ. This CDR3 is built from 14 residues. In nucleotides, the CDR3 is TGCGCCAGCAGCCCCGGCGGGGTGAACACTGAAGCTTTCTTT. Amino acids: CASSPGGVNTEAFF.

This clonotype was picked up many times. The rearrangement uses TRBV4-3 and TRBJ2-5; 7 bases fit TRBD1. V lost 3 bases, J lost 11 bases, and 9 bases stayed unmatched. This CDR3 is built from 13 residues. In germline, CDR1 is LGHNA, CDR2 YSLEER. CDR3 nucleotides: TGCGCCAGCAGCCAGGTCACAGGGGCCCAGCAGTACTTC. It yields the protein CASSQVTGAQQYF.

This clonotype showed up just a few times. The gene calls are TRBV6-2 or TRBV6-3 and TRBJ2-5; no reliable D call. CDR1 MNHEY and CDR2 SVGEGT come from the germline V gene. V dropped 2 bases and J dropped 5 bases, with 12 bases sitting between them. The CDR3 length is 14 residues. The CDR3 protein is CASSYTVGRETQYF. CDR3 DNA: TGTGCCAGCAGTTACACAGTAGGGCGGGAGACCCAGTACTTC.

This sequence joins TRBV5-1 and TRBJ2-5, with 9 bases that match TRBD1. V gave up 3 bases and J gave up 5 bases; unmatched junction bases: 8. The CDR3 is 15 residues long. The germline CDR1 and CDR2 sequences are SGHRS and YFSETQ. Written as DNA, the CDR3 is TGCGCCAGCAGCTCTGGACAGGGGAACGGGGAGACCCAGTACTTC. Translating it yields CASSSGQGNGETQYF. Combining the CDR3 with reference TRBV5-1 and TRBJ2-5 gives the whole variable domain KAGVTQTPRYLIKTRGQQVTLSCSPISGHRSVSWYQQTPGQGLQFLFEYFSETQRNKGNFPGRFSGRQFSNSRSEMNVSTLELGDSALYLCASSSGQGNGETQYFGPGTRLLVL.

This chain uses TRBV10-3 with TRBJ1-4; tentatively, D is TRBD1 (5 bases). The CDR3 totals 14 residues. The V gene lost 2 bases and the J gene lost 8 bases, with 12 bases spanning the gap. Per the germline V gene, CDR1 is ENHRY and CDR2 is SYGVKD. CDR3 sequence reads: CAISEIGHLEKLFF. CDR3 in DNA: TGTGCCATCAGTGAGATCGGACACCTAGAAAAACTGTTTTTT.

The rearrangement joins TRBV30 to TRBJ2-5; tentative D call: TRBD2 (6 bases). Judging by the DNA end, TRBJ2-1 fits better; the J call may be wrong. CDR3 length: 12 amino acids. Germline CDR1 is GTSNPN and CDR2 is SVGIG (reference sequence). CDR3 protein: CAWSGDWDEQFF. DNA of the CDR3: TGTGCCTGGAGTGGGGACTGGGATGAGCAGTTCTTC.

This clonotype was counted between two and nine times. The chain uses TRBV7-6 and TRBJ2-3; 11 nucleotides align to TRBD2. CDR1 is SGHVS, CDR2 FNYEAQ, per germline. Trimming cost V 0 bases and J 0 bases; bases outside gene matches: 5. The CDR3 is 18 residues long. DNA for the CDR3: TGTGCCAGCAGCTTAGCGACTAGCGGGGAGGGAAGCACAGATACGCAGTATTTT. The encoded protein is CASSLATSGEGSTDTQYF.

The chain has TRBV7-2 and TRBJ2-5; 11 nucleotides align to TRBD2. Losses at the gene ends were 2 bases for V and 5 bases for J; bases not matched to a gene: 4. The length of the CDR3 is 15 residues. CDR1 and CDR2 (germline): SGHTA, FQGNSA. CDR3 DNA sequence: TGTGCCAGCAGCTTACTAGCGGGGGGTACTGAGACCCAGTACTTC. It is translated as CASSLLAGGTETQYF.

This sequence joins TRBV20-1 and TRBJ2-3, with 8 bases lining up with TRBD1. CDR1 and CDR2 from the germline V gene are DFQATT and SNEGSKA (reference sequence). The CDR3 runs 11 residues. The trim removed 5 bases at V and 14 bases at J, leaving 9 bases unmatched. The CDR3 is CSASGTGVRYF. CDR3 coding DNA: TGCAGTGCTTCCGGGACAGGAGTTCGGTATTTT.

This clonotype came up a few times. Sequence at one end of the junction differs from germline and may be a read error. J is TRBJ1-5 and V is TRBV6-2 or TRBV6-3, with 8 bases identical to TRBD1. Germline V gene data show CDR1 as MNHEY and CDR2 as SVGEGT. CDR3 length equals 14 residues. CDR3 in amino acids: CASSPGTGNRPQHF. The CDR3 DNA follows: TGTGCCAGCAGCCCCGGGACAGGCAATCGGCCCCAGCATTTT.

V usage is TRBV10-3 and J usage is TRBJ1-2; D is ambiguous. Germline CDR1 reads ENHRY; CDR2 reads SYGVKD. The CDR3 extends over 12 amino acids. The V and J ends lost 5 bases and 7 bases respectively, with 11 bases between them. The CDR3 DNA reads as TGTGCCATCAGTATCGCCGCACGTGGCTACACCTTC. Translation gives CAISIAARGYTF.

The rearrangement joins TRBV7-2 to TRBJ2-1, with D maybe TRBD2 (5 bases). With 5 bases removed from V and 0 bases from J, the gap between germline ends came to 11 bases. The CDR3 has 15 amino acids. CDR1 and CDR2 (germline): SGHTA, FQGNSA. The CDR3 region has the DNA TGTGCCAGCAGCCGAGAGGGAGACTCCTACAATGAGCAGTTCTTC. Translating it yields CASSREGDSYNEQFF. Together with reference TRBV7-2 and TRBJ2-1, the CDR3 gives the full variable domain: GAGVSQSPSNKVTEKGKDVELRCDPISGHTALYWYRQSLGQGLEFLIYFQGNSAPDKSGLPSDRFSAERTGGSVSTLTIQRTQQEDSAVYLCASSREGDSYNEQFFGPGTRLTVL.

The rearrangement uses TRBV5-8 and TRBJ1-1; D perhaps matches TRBD1 (6 bases). CDR1 and CDR2 from the germline V gene are SGHTS and YDEGEE. With 4 bases removed from V and 5 bases from J, the gap between germline ends came to 12 bases. This CDR3 is built from 13 residues. The CDR3 coding sequence is TGTGCCAGCAGCAAAAACAGGGTTACTGAAGCTTTCTTT. It is translated as CASSKNRVTEAFF.

This clonotype turned up a few times. The chain carries TRBV12-3 or TRBV12-4 and TRBJ2-3; 13 bases align to TRBD2. CDR3 size: 15 residues. J gave up 8 bases and V 6 bases, and 8 bases lay outside the gene matches. The CDR3 here is CASSPTSGGAVTQYF. In nucleotides, the CDR3 is TGTGCCAGCAGCCCAACTAGCGGGGGGGCCGTTACGCAGTATTTT.

The J gene is TRBJ2-3, the V gene TRBV29-1; maybe TRBD1 (6 bases). Germline CDR1 SQVTM, CDR2 ANQGSEA. The CDR3 spans 14 residues. Between the trimmed V and J ends, which lost 1 base and 3 bases, there was a span of 11 bases. The CDR3 here is CSVEGGRRTDTQYF. The CDR3 region has the DNA TGCAGCGTTGAAGGGGGGCGGCGAACAGATACGCAGTATTTT.

V and J are TRBV4-3 and TRBJ1-1; D possibly corresponds to TRBD1 (5 bases). V was pared by 4 bases and J by 3 bases, with 12 bases between. Germline-derived CDR1 and CDR2 are LGHNA and YSLEER. The CDR3 has 14 amino acids. CDR3 sequence (DNA): TGCGCCAGCAGCCGGGCGGGGCGAGACACTGAAGCTTTCTTT. It is translated as CASSRAGRDTEAFF.